The 16 T cell receptor beta chains below were found in one sample sequenced in a study of blood T cells in healthy people across ages. Then a second PCR, running about 6 to 12 cycles, was carried out with a sample-barcoded 5' primer and a J-beta primer mix. One entry per CDR3 protein, called by TCRdb with MiXCR from the 5' RACE reads. The top ten hold 7% to 9% of the sample, which has 1.5 million or so distinct CDR3 sequences, 42% seen once. Sequenced: blood. Receptors originate from a woman younger than 30 in good health.

This clonotype has more than one count but fewer than ten. The chain recombines TRBV4-1 with TRBJ2-1; D is perhaps TRBD2 (9 bases). The CDR3 spans 20 residues. The germline gives CDR1 MGHRA, CDR2 YSYEKL. V lost 0 bases, J lost 7 bases, and 28 bases lay in between. CDR3 region: CASSQDLGQGRVAGDNEQFF. The DNA of the CDR3 is TGCGCCAGCAGCCAAGATCTAGGACAGGGTAGGGTAGCGGGAGATAATGAGCAGTTCTTC.

The gene calls are TRBV6-5 and TRBJ2-5, with 11 nucleotides matching TRBD1. CDR3 size: 16 residues. Losses at the gene ends were 6 bases for V and 2 bases for J; bases not matched to a gene: 8. Germline CDR1 MNHEY, CDR2 SVGAGI. CDR3 sequence: CASRQGTGGFQETQYF. The CDR3 nucleotides are TGTGCCAGCAGACAAGGGACAGGGGGGTTTCAAGAGACCCAGTACTTC.

This clonotype was counted a few times. The rearrangement joins TRBV2 to TRBJ2-7; no definite D call. V was clipped by 4 bases and J by 0 bases, with 7 bases between them. The CDR3 spans 13 residues. From germline, CDR1 is SNHLY and CDR2 FYNNEI. CDR3 coding DNA: TGTGCCAGCAGTGTCCGGGCCTCCTACGAGCAGTACTTC. Its protein product is CASSVRASYEQYF.

The chain carries TRBV3-1 and TRBJ2-3, with 7 bases identical to TRBD2. V was pared by 0 bases and J by 0 bases, with 6 bases of the junction left unmatched. The V gene's germline CDR1 is LGHDT and CDR2 YNNKEL (reference sequence). The CDR3 covers 17 residues. The CDR3 sequence: CASSQDRYSGSTDTQYF. CDR3 coding DNA: TGTGCCAGCAGCCAAGATCGGTATAGCGGGAGCACAGATACGCAGTATTTT.

The chain combines TRBV20-1 with TRBJ2-1; D call uncertain. Looked up from germline, CDR1 is DFQATT and CDR2 is SNEGSKA (reference sequence). Trimming removed 5 bases from V and 2 bases from J, with 10 bases in between. The CDR3 runs to 13 residues. The CDR3 sequence: CSAGDHTYNEQFF. Written as DNA, the CDR3 is TGCAGTGCTGGGGATCATACCTACAATGAGCAGTTCTTC.

This clonotype was seen a handful of times. The chain joins TRBV29-1 to TRBJ2-1; TRBD2 agrees at 10 bases. Losses at the gene ends were 3 bases for V and 6 bases for J; bases not matched to a gene: 17. This CDR3 spans 18 amino acids. From germline, CDR1 is SQVTM and CDR2 ANQGSEA. This CDR3 reads CSVDPYPFSGRQGNEQFF. The CDR3 DNA is TGCAGCGTTGACCCCTACCCCTTTAGCGGGAGGCAGGGCAATGAGCAGTTCTTC.

The chain carries TRBV12-3 or TRBV12-4 and TRBJ1-6, with TRBD1 matching 8 bases. CDR3 length: 15 residues. The J segment lost 10 bases and the V segment lost 5 bases, leaving 10 bases of the junction unmatched. CDR3: CASSARQGTESPLHF. Here the CDR3 DNA reads TGTGCCAGCAGTGCCAGACAGGGGACGGAATCACCCCTCCACTTT.

The chain recombines TRBV20-1 with TRBJ2-2; 8 nucleotides agree with TRBD2. CDR1 is DFQATT, CDR2 SNEGSKA, per germline (reference sequence). Losses at the gene ends were 3 bases for V and 2 bases for J; bases not matched to a gene: 8. The CDR3 runs 16 residues. DNA for the CDR3: TGCAGTGCTAGGGGTTCTAGCGGGCCTAACACCGGGGAGCTGTTTTTT. Translating it yields CSARGSSGPNTGELFF.

This clonotype was seen a handful of times. The rearrangement links TRBV10-2 to TRBJ2-5; 12 positions agree with TRBD2. Germline-derived CDR1 and CDR2 are WSHSY and SAAADI. The CDR3 covers 17 residues. With V trimmed by 10 bases and J by 5 bases, 17 bases remained unmatched. The CDR3 DNA follows: TGCGCCACCACACCCTCTAGCGGGAGGGCCATTTGGGAGACCCAGTACTTC. This encodes CATTPSSGRAIWETQYF.

The V and J genes are TRBV7-8 and TRBJ2-3; 7 bases line up with TRBD2. V was clipped by 5 bases and J by 0 bases; unmatched bases: 8. Germline V gives CDR1 SGHVS, CDR2 FQNEAQ. This CDR3 region has 16 residues. CDR3 nucleotides: TGTGCCAGCAGCCACGGGACTATCCTAAGCACAGATACGCAGTATTTT. Translation gives CASSHGTILSTDTQYF.

This clonotype appeared a single time. The chain joins TRBV20-1 to TRBJ2-3, with TRBD2 matching 11 bases. This CDR3 spans 15 amino acids. The trim removed 5 bases at V and 4 bases at J, leaving 8 bases unmatched. CDR1 is DFQATT, CDR2 SNEGSKA, per germline (reference sequence). CDR3 sequence (DNA): TGCAGTGCTTGGAGGGTAGCGGGAGGGGCAGATACGCAGTATTTT. It yields the protein CSAWRVAGGADTQYF.

This clonotype has more than one count but fewer than ten. The V and J genes are TRBV20-1 and TRBJ2-1, with 8 bases that match TRBD1. Germline lookup yields CDR1 DFQATT and CDR2 SNEGSKA (reference sequence). The CDR3 length is 13 residues. Losses at the gene ends were 6 bases for V and 6 bases for J; bases not matched to a gene: 7. For the CDR3, the DNA is TGCAGTGCCCCGACAGGGGATCGCAATGAGCAGTTCTTC. Protein: CSAPTGDRNEQFF.

This clonotype was observed once. The V gene is TRBV20-1, the J gene TRBJ1-1; 9 bases are a match to TRBD1. Germline CDR1 and CDR2: DFQATT and SNEGSKA (reference sequence). The CDR3 runs to 14 residues. V shed 6 bases, J shed 4 bases, and the junction held 9 bases outside the gene matches. The CDR3 reads CSAETGGYGTEAFF. CDR3 DNA sequence: TGCAGTGCGGAAACAGGGGGCTACGGCACTGAAGCTTTCTTT.

This clonotype was observed a few times. The rearrangement uses TRBV29-1 and TRBJ1-2; perhaps TRBD1 as D (5 bases). The ends were cut back, 5 bases at V and 5 bases at J, with 18 bases in the middle. Germline V lookup: CDR1 SQVTM, CDR2 ANQGSEA. The CDR3 is 14 residues long. The CDR3 reads CSVRPLGAEYGYTF. CDR3 bases: TGCAGCGTTCGCCCTCTTGGGGCCGAATATGGCTACACCTTC.

This rearrangement joins TRBV6-6 to TRBJ1-5, with TRBD1 identical over 7 bases. Looked up from germline, CDR1 is MNHNY and CDR2 is SVGAGI (reference sequence). CDR3 length: 15 amino acids. J lost 3 bases, V lost 6 bases, and 8 bases had no gene match. For the CDR3, the DNA is TGTGCCAGCAGAGAGGCAGGGGGTAACAATCAGCCCCAGCATTTT. It is translated as CASREAGGNNQPQHF.

This clonotype was seen only a few times. The chain joins TRBV4-1 to TRBJ2-7; D gene unclear. The CDR3 loop spans 15 amino acids. Germline-derived CDR1 and CDR2 are MGHRA and YSYEKL. Trimming cost V 0 bases and J 6 bases, with 15 bases left between them. DNA of the CDR3: TGCGCCAGCAGCCAAGATACGGCTAGTTCTGTCGAGCAGTACTTC. Its protein product is CASSQDTASSVEQYF.